This T cell receptor beta chain stems from a study of blood T cell repertoires in COVID-19. Assay: immunoSEQ multiplex PCR; the TCRdb copy retains only in-frame clones and omits some. The sample yields roughly 29,000 clones, roughly 85% seen once. The CDR3 has 15 amino acids. V trimming: 5 bases; J trimming: 3 bases; junction bases outside the gene matches: 8. Germline loops: CDR1 SEHNR, CDR2 FQNEAQ (reference sequence). Specimen: peripheral blood. V and J are TRBV7-9 and TRBJ1-2, with 8 bases matching TRBD1. The clonotype was recovered from a human donor in a cohort sampled during active COVID-19. CDR3 sequence (DNA): TGTGCCAGCAGCCCCGGACAGGGCACCTACTATGGCTACACCTTC. This gives the protein CASSPGQGTYYGYTF.